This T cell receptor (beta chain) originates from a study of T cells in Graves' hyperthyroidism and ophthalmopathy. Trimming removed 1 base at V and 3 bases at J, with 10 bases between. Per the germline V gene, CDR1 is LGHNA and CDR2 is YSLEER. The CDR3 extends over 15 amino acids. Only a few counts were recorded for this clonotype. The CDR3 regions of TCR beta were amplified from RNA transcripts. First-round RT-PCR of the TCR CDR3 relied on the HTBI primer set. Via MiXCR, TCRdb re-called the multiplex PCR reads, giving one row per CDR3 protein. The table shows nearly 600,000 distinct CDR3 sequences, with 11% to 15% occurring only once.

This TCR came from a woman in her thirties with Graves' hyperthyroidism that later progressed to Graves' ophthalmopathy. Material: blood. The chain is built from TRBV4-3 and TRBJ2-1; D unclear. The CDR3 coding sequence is TGCGCCAGCAGCCAAGGCCCGGGCAACTACAATGAGCAGTTCTTC. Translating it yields CASSQGPGNYNEQFF.